This T cell receptor beta chain emerged from a study of regulatory T cells in long-lasting Graves disease. With V trimmed by 6 bases and J by 4 bases, 5 bases remained unmatched. Germline V gene lookup returns CDR1 MNHEY and CDR2 SVGEGT. This CDR3 is 14 amino acids long. Documented time point: persistent/refractory GD, antithyroid drugs over 5 years with positive TRAb. RNA extracted from PBMCs served as the sequencing template. Sequencing libraries for TCR beta were prepared with iRepertoire HTBI primers and Arm-PCR of CDR3 regions. TCRdb re-called the multiplex PCR reads through MiXCR, storing one row per CDR3 protein. The repertoire holds 650,000 to 850,000 distinct CDR3 sequences, 25% to 30% seen once, with roughly 46% in the top ten.

Specimen: peripheral blood mononuclear cells (PBMCs), collected when the disease was refractory, from a patient treated with antithyroid drugs. The TCR comes from a female donor with Graves disease. The J gene is TRBJ1-4, the V gene TRBV6-2 or TRBV6-3, with 7 positions matching TRBD1. CDR3 loop: CASRMGQINEKLFF. CDR3 bases: TGTGCCAGCAGGATGGGACAGATTAATGAAAAACTGTTTTTT.